These 31 T cell receptor beta chains were all obtained from the same sample, sequenced in a study of T-cell reconstitution after alpha-beta-depleted transplantation in children. Library preparation (for TCRbeta) was performed with unique molecular identifiers. MiXCR was run by TCRdb on the PCR reads, yielding one entry per CDR3 protein. The sample contains some 350,000 distinct CDR3 sequences, about a tenth of which appear only once. The specimen was PBMCs from the stem cell graft donor, collected from the stem cell graft. These receptors came from a human donor who donated a stem cell graft to a child with acute lymphoblastic leukemia.

This clonotype has a handful of counts. The rearrangement links TRBV5-1 to TRBJ2-2; 7 bases are shared with TRBD1. The junction had 7 bases not matched to a gene; V was cut back by 4 bases and J by 4 bases. CDR1 and CDR2 (germline): SGHRS, YFSETQ. There are 15 residues in the CDR3. The CDR3 nucleotides read TGCGCCAGCAGCCCAGCCAGGGGGTCCACCGGGGAGCTGTTTTTT. It yields the protein CASSPARGSTGELFF. Full variable domain (missing parts from reference TRBV5-1 and TRBJ2-2): KAGVTQTPRYLIKTRGQQVTLSCSPISGHRSVSWYQQTPGQGLQFLFEYFSETQRNKGNFPGRFSGRQFSNSRSEMNVSTLELGDSALYLCASSPARGSTGELFFGEGSRLTVL.

The table lists this clonotype with a few counts. The rearrangement links TRBV7-9 to TRBJ2-4; TRBD2 matches at 9 bases. The CDR3 consists of 17 residues. From germline, CDR1 is SEHNR and CDR2 FQNEAQ (reference sequence). With 1 base clipped from V and 6 bases from J, the junction kept 10 bases outside the gene matches. The CDR3 coding sequence is TGTGCCAGCAGCTTAGGACCTAGCGGGAACCCGGCAAACATTCAGTACTTC. Translation gives CASSLGPSGNPANIQYF.

This rearrangement joins TRBV7-3 to TRBJ2-3; D remains unclear. Germline loops: CDR1 SGHTA, CDR2 FQGTGA. Trimming removed 5 bases from V and 0 bases from J, with 12 bases in between. This CDR3 is 15 amino acids long. CDR3 sequence (DNA): TGTGCCAGCAGCCCCGTTGCATCTAGCACAGATACGCAGTATTTT. Residues: CASSPVASSTDTQYF.

The rearrangement uses TRBV5-1 and TRBJ1-1; D is uncertain. The CDR3 sequence is 14 residues long. Germline V CDR1 and CDR2: SGHRS, YFSETQ. V was shortened by 0 bases and J by 1 base, with 7 bases between the two germline ends. The CDR3 is CASSLGHRNTEAFF. For the CDR3, the DNA is TGCGCCAGCAGCTTGGGACACCGGAACACTGAAGCTTTCTTT.

This clonotype was counted only a few times. The V and J genes are TRBV27 and TRBJ2-7, with TRBD2 as a possible D gene (6 bases). This CDR3 region has 15 residues. CDR1 is MNHEY, CDR2 SMNVEV, per germline (reference sequence). Trimming shortened V by 8 bases and J by 6 bases, and 23 bases separated the two germline ends. The CDR3 is CASRGFSGSSPEQYF. DNA for the CDR3: TGTGCCAGCCGGGGGTTTAGTGGATCTTCGCCCGAGCAGTACTTC.

With respect to this clonotype: Given a much more abundant clone one base away, this may be a read error. The rearrangement joins TRBV4-3 to TRBJ2-5; a weak D match, TRBD2 (5 bases). The CDR3 runs to 12 residues. In germline, CDR1 is LGHNA, CDR2 YSLEER. V dropped 0 bases and J dropped 7 bases, with 6 bases sitting between them. CDR3 protein: CASSQDRGTQYF. In DNA form, the CDR3 reads TGCGCCAGCAGCCAAGATCGGGGGACCCAGTACTTC.

The rearrangement uses TRBV11-2 and TRBJ1-1; 11 bases fit TRBD1. Trimming at V came to 5 bases and at J to 8 bases, leaving 19 bases not matched to a gene. Germline V gives CDR1 SGHAT, CDR2 FQNNGV. The CDR3 consists of 18 residues. The CDR3 bases are TGTGCCAGCAGCCTCTACAACCGGCCGGGACAGGGGGAGGAGGAAGCTTTCTTT. This gives the protein CASSLYNRPGQGEEEAFF.

This clonotype was detected only a few times. CDR3 in DNA: TGTGCCAGCAGCCGTCCGGGACTCCAGGGGTACGAGCAGTACTTC. Encoded protein: CASSRPGLQGYEQYF. V usage is TRBV12-3 or TRBV12-4 and J usage is TRBJ2-7; D tentatively reads TRBD1 or TRBD2 (6 bases each). The V end was cut by 6 bases, the J end by 4 bases, with 19 bases between. The length of the CDR3 is 15 residues.

This clonotype has only a few counts. The chain uses TRBV7-8 and TRBJ2-7; 9 bases are shared with TRBD2. This CDR3 has 14 residues. Germline lookup yields CDR1 SGHVS and CDR2 FQNEAQ. V trimming: 1 base; J trimming: 4 bases; junction bases outside the gene matches: 2. CDR3 DNA sequence: TGTGCCAGCAGCTTAGAGGCGGGAGGGTACGAGCAGTACTTC. Translated, it gives CASSLEAGGYEQYF.

This clonotype was picked up a small number of times. The CDR3 DNA follows: TGTGCCAGCAGCAGTTACTACGCCGGGGAGCTGTTTTTT. Protein: CASSSYYAGELFF. The chain couples TRBV7-2 to TRBJ2-2; D call uncertain. In germline, CDR1 is SGHTA, CDR2 FQGNSA. This CDR3 is built from 13 residues. V was trimmed by 5 bases and J by 6 bases, leaving 10 bases between them.

The gene calls are TRBV20-1 and TRBJ2-1; 9 nucleotides agree with TRBD2. V was pared by 7 bases and J by 7 bases, with 11 bases of the junction left unmatched. The germline V gene encodes CDR1 DFQATT and CDR2 SNEGSKA (reference sequence). CDR3 length: 14 residues. The CDR3 sequence is CSVAGGPFGNEQFF. CDR3 in DNA: TGCAGTGTGGCGGGAGGGCCATTCGGGAATGAGCAGTTCTTC.

The genes are TRBV19 and TRBJ2-3; D is unclear. Trimming removed 1 base from V and 3 bases from J, with 5 bases in between. This CDR3 is built from 13 residues. Looked up from germline, CDR1 is LNHDA and CDR2 is SQIVND (reference sequence). CDR3 nucleotides: TGTGCCAGTAGTATAGGCAGTACAGATACGCAGTATTTT. Amino acid sequence: CASSIGSTDTQYF.

This clonotype was seen ten or more times. The genes are TRBV20-1 and TRBJ2-3; 13 bases are a match to TRBD2. The germline V gene encodes CDR1 DFQATT and CDR2 SNEGSKA (reference sequence). The V and J ends lost 5 bases and 0 bases, in that order; junction bases with no gene match: 14. CDR3 size: 19 residues. The CDR3 DNA reads as TGCAGTGCTTACTCCATGACTAGCGGGAGGCCCCTTAGCACAGATACGCAGTATTTT. Its protein is CSAYSMTSGRPLSTDTQYF.

This clonotype was seen a few times. This chain uses TRBV12-3 or TRBV12-4 with TRBJ1-5; D uncertain. V was cut by 6 bases and J by 0 bases, with 12 bases left in between. The CDR3 runs 15 residues. The CDR3 nucleotides are TGTGCCAGCAGCAGTAGAGAGGGTAGCAATCAGCCCCAGCATTTT. It encodes CASSSREGSNQPQHF.

The sample holds many counts of this clonotype. The chain carries TRBV20-1 and TRBJ2-7, with D possibly being TRBD1 (6 bases). This CDR3 is 17 amino acids long. CDR1 is DFQATT and CDR2 is SNEGSKA in the germline V gene (reference sequence). V lost 5 bases and J lost 0, with 23 bases in between. CDR3 in amino acids: CSARYPPDRFVSYEQYF. The CDR3 bases are TGCAGTGCTCGATATCCCCCAGACAGGTTCGTCTCCTACGAGCAGTACTTC.

The V and J genes are TRBV20-1 and TRBJ2-1; TRBD2 agrees at 9 bases. Germline CDR1 reads DFQATT; CDR2 reads SNEGSKA (reference sequence). CDR3 length: 12 amino acids. With V trimmed by 7 bases and J by 8 bases, 6 bases remained unmatched. The CDR3 protein is CSVLAGWDEQFF. In DNA form, the CDR3 reads TGCAGTGTACTAGCGGGTTGGGATGAGCAGTTCTTC.

The sample holds a few counts of this clonotype. This sequence joins TRBV3-2 and TRBJ1-5; the table assigns TRBD1, which was not confirmed against the DNA. TRBV3-2 is deemed a pseudogene. CDR3 length: 15 amino acids. The CDR3: CASSHGTGINQPQHF. Written as DNA, the CDR3 is TGTGCCAGCAGCCACGGGACAGGAATCAATCAGCCCCAGCATTTT.

In its sample, this clonotype was seen a few times. J is TRBJ2-7 and V is TRBV5-1, with TRBD2 matching over 9 bases. Trimming at V came to 4 bases and at J to 5 bases, leaving 13 bases not matched to a gene. There are 16 residues in the CDR3. Germline values: CDR1 SGHRS, CDR2 YFSETQ. CDR3 bases: TGCGCCAGCAGCCTCGGTTGGCAGCGGGAGGCCAACGAGCAGTACTTC. Translation gives CASSLGWQREANEQYF.

This clonotype was observed a few times. The genes are TRBV7-2 and TRBJ2-6; D gene ambiguous. Germline loops: CDR1 SGHTA, CDR2 FQGNSA. The V and J ends lost 7 bases and 7 bases respectively, with 8 bases between them. The CDR3 sequence is 12 residues long. The CDR3 region has the DNA TGTGCCAGCACCTTGGGAGCCAACGTCCTGACTTTC. Translating it yields CASTLGANVLTF.

This clonotype was seen a few times. The rearrangement uses TRBV13 and TRBJ2-3; 7 bases map to TRBD2. J lost 1 base, V lost 4 bases, and 8 bases had no gene match. The CDR3 totals 16 residues. Germline CDR1 is PRHDT and CDR2 is FYEKMQ (reference sequence). This chain's CDR3 is CASSSADTSGTDTQYF. The CDR3 coding sequence is TGTGCCAGCAGCTCGGCCGATACTAGCGGCACAGATACGCAGTATTTT.

This clonotype was seen a few times. The chain couples TRBV4-3 to TRBJ1-6, with TRBD1 as a possible D gene (6 bases). The CDR3 spans 18 residues. Germline CDR1 LGHNA, CDR2 YSLEER. Trimming cost V 0 bases and J 3 bases, with 15 bases left between them. The CDR3 DNA is TGCGCCAGCAGCCAAGACGGGTGGGGGGCGAACTATAATTCACCCCTCCACTTT. Translated: CASSQDGWGANYNSPLHF.

This clonotype was seen more than once but under ten times. The chain has TRBV18 and TRBJ2-5; possibly TRBD2 for D (5 bases). The CDR3 extends over 14 amino acids. V lost 0 bases, J lost 4 bases, and 9 bases lay in between. Germline V gene sequence: CDR1 KGHSH, CDR2 LQKENI. The chain's CDR3 is CASSPPRGGETQYF. CDR3 DNA sequence: TGTGCCAGCTCACCACCCCGGGGTGGAGAGACCCAGTACTTC.

The V and J genes are TRBV25-1 and TRBJ1-1; D ambiguous. Per the germline V gene, CDR1 is MGHDK and CDR2 is SYGVNS. The CDR3 loop spans 15 amino acids. Between the trimmed V and J ends, which lost 4 bases and 1 base, there was a span of 13 bases. The CDR3 region has the DNA TGTGCCAGCAGTGTTTCCTTTATAGGGAACACTGAAGCTTTCTTT. Amino acid sequence: CASSVSFIGNTEAFF.

In its sample, this clonotype was seen a few times. V and J are TRBV28 and TRBJ2-7, with D possibly TRBD1 on 6 matching bases. Trimming left V 5 bases short and J 6 bases short, with 20 bases between. This CDR3 contains 15 residues. Germline V lookup: CDR1 MDHEN, CDR2 SYDVKM. This chain's CDR3 is CASSLRGVWWGEQYF. CDR3 coding DNA: TGTGCCAGCAGTCTCAGGGGTGTTTGGTGGGGCGAGCAGTACTTC.

The chain combines TRBV28 with TRBJ2-7; D not resolved. Germline CDR1 and CDR2: MDHEN and SYDVKM. The CDR3 is made up of 15 amino acids. Deletions cut 5 bases from V and 5 bases from J, with 19 bases between. Here the CDR3 reads CASSSASPLVNEQYF. The CDR3 bases are TGTGCCAGCAGTAGTGCAAGCCCTCTTGTGAACGAGCAGTACTTC. The complete variable domain, with remaining parts taken from reference TRBV28 and TRBJ2-7, reads DVKVTQSSRYLVKRTGEKVFLECVQDMDHENMFWYRQDPGLGLRLIYFSYDVKMKEKGDIPEGYSVSREKKERFSLILESASTNQTSMYLCASSSASPLVNEQYFGPGTRLTVT.

V gene TRBV14 combines with J gene TRBJ2-7; 8 positions agree with TRBD2. The V gene's germline CDR1 is SGHDN and CDR2 FVKESK. CDR3 length: 16 amino acids. Unmatched junction bases numbered 5, after V lost 1 base and J lost 0 bases. The CDR3 nucleotides read TGTGCCAGCAGCCAAGGGGGACTAGTGTTCTCCTACGAGCAGTACTTC. Translating it yields CASSQGGLVFSYEQYF. The whole variable domain, filled in from reference TRBV14 and TRBJ2-7, reads EAGVTQFPSHSVIEKGQTVTLRCDPISGHDNLYWYRRVMGKEIKFLLHFVKESKQDESGMPNNRFLAERTGGTYSTLKVQPAELEDSGVYFCASSQGGLVFSYEQYFGPGTRLTVT.

This clonotype was seen many times. The rearrangement joins TRBV4-3 to TRBJ2-7, with D maybe TRBD2 (5 bases). V shed 4 bases and J shed 4 bases, with 14 bases lying between them. The germline CDR1 and CDR2 sequences are LGHNA and YSLEER. This CDR3 contains 14 residues. CDR3 coding DNA: TGCGCCAGCAGCCCGCGAGAGGGCGGGTACGAGCAGTACTTC. It is translated as CASSPREGGYEQYF.

This clonotype occurred many times. The chain links TRBV7-2 to TRBJ2-1; the D is unclear. The V gene lost 2 bases and the J gene lost 10 bases, with 3 bases spanning the gap. The length of the CDR3 is 10 residues. The germline V gene has CDR1 SGHTA and CDR2 FQGNSA. CDR3 nucleotide sequence: TGTGCCAGCAGCTTATTGGAGCAGTTCTTC. It yields the protein CASSLLEQFF.

This sequence joins TRBV27 and TRBJ2-7; 14 bases are a match to TRBD2. The CDR3 has 15 amino acids. Germline CDR1 and CDR2: MNHEY and SMNVEV (reference sequence). J gave up 6 bases and V 5 bases, and 6 bases lay outside the gene matches. Here the CDR3 DNA reads TGTGCCAGCAGTCCCGGGACTAGCGGGAGTCGCGAGCAGTACTTC. Amino acids: CASSPGTSGSREQYF.

The chain uses TRBV7-9 and TRBJ2-3; D gene ambiguous. Germline V gives CDR1 SEHNR, CDR2 FQNEAQ (reference sequence). The CDR3 runs 12 residues. Trimming shortened V by 5 bases and J by 6 bases, and 9 bases separated the two germline ends. CDR3 region: CASSRVMDTQYF. CDR3 coding DNA: TGTGCCAGCAGCAGGGTCATGGATACGCAGTATTTT.

J is TRBJ2-7 and V is TRBV6-2 or TRBV6-3; 14 positions match TRBD2. Germline V CDR1 and CDR2: MNHEY, SVGEGT. V lost 5 bases to trimming and J lost 2 bases; unmatched junction nucleotides: 8. The CDR3 length is 17 residues. The chain's CDR3 is CASSRSGTSGRPYEQYF. CDR3 in DNA: TGTGCCAGCAGTCGATCCGGGACTAGCGGGAGACCCTACGAGCAGTACTTC.